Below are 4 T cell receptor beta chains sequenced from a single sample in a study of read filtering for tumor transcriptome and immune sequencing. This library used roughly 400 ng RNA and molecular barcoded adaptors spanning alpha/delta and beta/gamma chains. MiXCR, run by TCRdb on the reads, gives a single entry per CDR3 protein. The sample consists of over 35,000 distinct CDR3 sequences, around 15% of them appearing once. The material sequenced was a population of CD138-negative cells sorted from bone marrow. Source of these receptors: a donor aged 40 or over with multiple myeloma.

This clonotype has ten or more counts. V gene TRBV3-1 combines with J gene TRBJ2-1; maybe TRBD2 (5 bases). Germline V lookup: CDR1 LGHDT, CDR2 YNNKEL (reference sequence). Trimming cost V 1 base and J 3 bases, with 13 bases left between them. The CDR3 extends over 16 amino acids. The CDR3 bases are TGTGCCAGCAGCCAAGTGGGAGACTATCACTACAATGAGCAGTTCTTC. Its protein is CASSQVGDYHYNEQFF.

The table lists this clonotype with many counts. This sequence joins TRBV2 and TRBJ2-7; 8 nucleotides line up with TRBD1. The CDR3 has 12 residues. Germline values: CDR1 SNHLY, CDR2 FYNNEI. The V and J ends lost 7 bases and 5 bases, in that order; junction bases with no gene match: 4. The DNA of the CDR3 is TGTGCCAGCAAGGGGGACAGGAACGAGCAGTACTTC. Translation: CASKGDRNEQYF.

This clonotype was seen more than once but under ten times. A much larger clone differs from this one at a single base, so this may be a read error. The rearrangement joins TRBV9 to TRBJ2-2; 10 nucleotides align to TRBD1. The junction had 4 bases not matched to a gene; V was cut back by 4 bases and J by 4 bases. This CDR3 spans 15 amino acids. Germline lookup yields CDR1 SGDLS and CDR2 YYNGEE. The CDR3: CASSRTGGSTGELFF. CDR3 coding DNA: TGTGCCAGCAGCAGGACAGGGGGAAGCACCGGGGAGCTGTTTTTT.

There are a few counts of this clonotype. CDR3 sequence (DNA): TGTGCCAGCAGCTTGAGGCATGGGACAGGGGCGAATGAGCAGTTCTTC. This gives the protein CASSLRHGTGANEQFF. J is TRBJ2-1 and V is TRBV5-5; 10 bases align to TRBD1. Germline V gives CDR1 SGHKS, CDR2 YYEKEE (reference sequence). This CDR3 has 16 amino acids. Trimming took 1 base from V and 7 from J; bases not matched to a gene: 8.